These 18 T cell receptor beta chains were sequenced from one sample in a study of siplizumab effects on memory and regulatory T cells (dated by TCRdb to the late 2010s). Receptors were amplified or captured by the immunoSEQ multiplex PCR assay. Imported from immuneACCESS, the table was reduced by TCRdb to in-frame sequences with V and J called. These copies leave out some clones; in studies compared against another copy, an unresolved V gene accounts for under half, and the cause of the remainder is not known. The sample table lists approximately 46,000 clones, nearly 95% of them with a count of one. Of the sample, approximately 17% is held by the ten largest clones. Sample: CD8+ T cells sorted from blood. Every receptor here comes from a human donor in good health.

The CDR3 DNA reads as TGTGCCAGCAAAACTAGCGGGAGATTGGAGACCCAGTACTTC. It is translated as CASKTSGRLETQYF. V usage is TRBV7-9 and J usage is TRBJ2-5; TRBD2 matches 11 bases. Per germline, CDR1 SEHNR and CDR2 FQNEAQ (reference sequence). V trimming: 7 bases; J trimming: 5 bases; junction bases outside the gene matches: 6. The CDR3 spans 14 residues.

In its sample, this clone was seen a few times. The CDR3 sequence is CASSIGANNQPQHF. CDR3 DNA: TGTGCCAGTAGTATAGGGGCCAACAATCAGCCCCAGCATTTT. The chain joins TRBV19 to TRBJ1-5; D unclear. Trimming removed 1 base at V and 3 bases at J, with 7 bases between. Per germline, CDR1 LNHDA and CDR2 SQIVND (reference sequence). CDR3 size: 14 residues.

This chain connects TRBV5-5 to TRBJ2-2; D not certain. Trimming removed 4 bases at V and 6 bases at J, with 22 bases between. The germline V gene has CDR1 SGHKS and CDR2 YYEKEE (reference sequence). This CDR3 contains 17 residues. The CDR3 is CASSPAMMEIRSGELFF. The CDR3 DNA is TGTGCCAGCAGCCCAGCAATGATGGAGATTCGGTCCGGGGAGCTGTTTTTT.

The V and J genes are TRBV13 and TRBJ1-3, with TRBD1 matching 8 bases. Germline CDR1 and CDR2: PRHDT and FYEKMQ (reference sequence). The CDR3 is 14 amino acids. The J segment lost 4 bases and the V segment lost 5 bases, leaving 4 bases of the junction unmatched. CDR3 DNA sequence: TGTGCCAGCAGCGGGCGGACAGGGGGAAACACCATATATTTT. Amino acid sequence: CASSGRTGGNTIYF. The whole variable domain, filled in from reference TRBV13 and TRBJ1-3, reads AAGVIQSPRHLIKEKRETATLKCYPIPRHDTVYWYQQGPGQDPQFLISFYEKMQSDKGSIPDRFSAQQFSDYHSELNMSSLELGDSALYFCASSGRTGGNTIYFGEGSWLTVV.

The genes are TRBV6-5 and TRBJ1-5, with D unclear. The CDR3 length is 11 residues. Germline V gene sequence: CDR1 MNHEY, CDR2 SVGAGI. Trimming pared 8 bases from V and 5 bases from J, leaving 7 bases between. The CDR3 DNA sequence: TGTGCCAGCTCCTTTTATCAGCCCCAGCATTTT. Translating gives CASSFYQPQHF.

V and J are TRBV5-1 and TRBJ2-3; D gene unclear. The CDR3 spans 16 residues. V lost 0 bases and J 0 bases, leaving 11 bases between the germline ends. The germline V gene has CDR1 SGHRS and CDR2 YFSETQ. CDR3 bases: TGCGCCAGCAGCTTGGGCCAGTCTACTAGCACAGATACGCAGTATTTT. Residues: CASSLGQSTSTDTQYF.

The V call is TRBV7-9, the J call TRBJ1-1; no clear D. Germline CDR1 SEHNR, CDR2 FQNEAQ (reference sequence). CDR3 length: 12 amino acids. V was clipped by 6 bases and J by 1 base, with 6 bases between them. DNA for the CDR3: TGTGCCAGCAGGTACGAGAACACTGAAGCTTTCTTT. Translating it yields CASRYENTEAFF.

This clone was counted a single time. The J gene is TRBJ2-1, the V gene TRBV28; 7 bases are shared with TRBD1. CDR1 is MDHEN and CDR2 is SYDVKM in the germline V gene. The CDR3 totals 15 residues. The ends lost 3 bases at V and 12 bases at J; junction bases unmatched: 14. CDR3 region: CASSLPGQPNQGQFF. Written as DNA, the CDR3 is TGTGCCAGCAGTTTGCCGGGACAGCCGAATCAAGGGCAGTTCTTC. Variable domain in full (rest from reference TRBV28 and TRBJ2-1): DVKVTQSSRYLVKRTGEKVFLECVQDMDHENMFWYRQDPGLGLRLIYFSYDVKMKEKGDIPEGYSVSREKKERFSLILESASTNQTSMYLCASSLPGQPNQGQFFGPGTRLTVL.

V gene TRBV29-1 combines with J gene TRBJ2-1; D is perhaps TRBD1 (6 bases). CDR3 length equals 15 residues. CDR1 and CDR2 from the germline V gene are SQVTM and ANQGSEA. V was trimmed by 8 bases and J by 4 bases, leaving 21 bases between them. The CDR3 spells CSTPVGQGSYNEQFF. The CDR3 DNA reads TGCAGCACCCCCGTCGGGCAGGGGTCATACAATGAGCAGTTCTTC.

The chain joins TRBV7-9 to TRBJ2-7; D is unresolved. Germline CDR1 reads SEHNR; CDR2 reads FQNEAQ (reference sequence). The CDR3 extends over 13 amino acids. V gave up 1 base and J gave up 6 bases, with 10 bases separating them. The CDR3 protein is CASSLEGLGEQYF. CDR3 bases: TGTGCCAGCAGCTTAGAGGGTCTCGGCGAGCAGTACTTC.

This clone was seen just once. The gene calls are TRBV2 and TRBJ2-7, with D perhaps matching TRBD2 (6 bases). Looked up from germline, CDR1 is SNHLY and CDR2 is FYNNEI. This CDR3 comprises 16 residues. Trimming pared 5 bases from V and 2 bases from J, leaving 19 bases between. The CDR3 loop reads CASSPALATFPYEQYF. CDR3 nucleotides: TGTGCCAGCAGTCCCGCCCTAGCGACCTTCCCCTACGAGCAGTACTTC. The variable domain in full, completed from reference TRBV2 and TRBJ2-7, reads EPEVTQTPSHQVTQMGQEVILRCVPISNHLYFYWYRQILGQKVEFLVSFYNNEISEKSEIFDDQFSVERPDGSNFTLKIRSTKLEDSAMYFCASSPALATFPYEQYFGPGTRLTVT.

J is TRBJ1-2 and V is TRBV19; D remains unclear. Germline V lookup: CDR1 LNHDA, CDR2 SQIVND (reference sequence). The CDR3 consists of 10 residues. With 6 bases removed from V and 6 bases from J, the gap between germline ends came to 5 bases. CDR3 DNA sequence: TGTGCCAGTAGGGCGGATGGCTACACCTTC. This gives the protein CASRADGYTF.

The rearrangement links TRBV11-2 to TRBJ2-3; 12 positions agree with TRBD2. This CDR3 has 17 residues. The germline V gene has CDR1 SGHAT and CDR2 FQNNGV. J gave up 0 bases and V 2 bases, and 3 bases lay outside the gene matches. In DNA, the CDR3 is TGTGCCAGCAGCTTACGCGGGACTAGCGGGAGCACAGATACGCAGTATTTT. It is translated as CASSLRGTSGSTDTQYF.

The chain couples TRBV25-1 to TRBJ1-1; D is possibly TRBD1 (5 bases). This CDR3 contains 10 residues. The V end lost 4 bases, the J end lost 9 bases, and 6 bases lay between the germline ends. The V gene's germline CDR1 is MGHDK and CDR2 SYGVNS. The CDR3 protein is CASSAGQAFF. The DNA of the CDR3 is TGTGCCAGCAGTGCGGGACAAGCTTTCTTT.

CDR3 bases: TGTGCCAGCAGCTCCTTTGGGACCTCGGGGTTGGGCGAGCAGTACTTC. This gives the protein CASSSFGTSGLGEQYF. The chain employs TRBV11-2 and TRBJ2-7; tentatively, D is TRBD1 or TRBD2 (5 bases each). The CDR3 is 16 residues long. The V and J ends lost 4 bases and 6 bases respectively, with 22 bases between them. Germline CDR1 SGHAT, CDR2 FQNNGV.

This sequence joins TRBV6-6 and TRBJ2-7, with D maybe TRBD1 (6 bases). Germline CDR1 is MNHNY and CDR2 is SVGAGI (reference sequence). This CDR3 has 14 amino acids. Between the trimmed V and J ends, which lost 9 bases and 4 bases, there was a span of 19 bases. The CDR3 spells CASSTPTGHYEQYF. The CDR3 DNA is TGTGCCAGTTCCACTCCCACGGGACATTACGAGCAGTACTTC.

The chain recombines TRBV4-1 with TRBJ1-4; D gene ambiguous. Trimming stripped 4 bases from V and 4 bases from J, with 16 bases between. This CDR3 has 16 amino acids. The V gene's germline CDR1 is MGHRA and CDR2 YSYEKL. CDR3: CASSLRRGGLNEKLFF. CDR3 DNA sequence: TGCGCCAGCAGCCTCAGGCGCGGAGGCCTTAATGAAAAACTGTTTTTT.

The V call is TRBV4-1, the J call TRBJ2-2; weak D call: TRBD2 (6 bases). The CDR3 consists of 16 residues. With 1 base removed from V and 2 bases from J, the gap between germline ends came to 11 bases. The germline CDR1 and CDR2 sequences are MGHRA and YSYEKL. This chain's CDR3 is CASSQGRGLNTGELFF. Here the CDR3 DNA reads TGCGCCAGCAGCCAAGGCCGGGGACTTAACACCGGGGAGCTGTTTTTT.